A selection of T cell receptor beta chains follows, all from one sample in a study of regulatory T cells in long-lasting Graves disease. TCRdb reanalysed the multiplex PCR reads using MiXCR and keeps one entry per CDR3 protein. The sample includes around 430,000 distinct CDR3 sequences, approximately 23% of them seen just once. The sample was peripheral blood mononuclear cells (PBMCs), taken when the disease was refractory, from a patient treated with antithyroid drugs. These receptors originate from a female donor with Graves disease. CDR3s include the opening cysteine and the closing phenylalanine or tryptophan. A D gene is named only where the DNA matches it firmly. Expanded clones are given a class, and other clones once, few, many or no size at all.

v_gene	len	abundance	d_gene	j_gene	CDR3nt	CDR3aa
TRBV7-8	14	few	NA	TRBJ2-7	TGTGCCAGCAGCTTAGGAGGGCCCTTATACGAGCAGTACTTC	CASSLGGPLYEQYF
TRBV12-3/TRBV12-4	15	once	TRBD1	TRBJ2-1	TGTGCCAGCAGTACACCGGGACAGACCTTGCATGAGCAGTTCTTC	CASSTPGQTLHEQFF
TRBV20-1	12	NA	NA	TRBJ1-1	TGCAGTGCTAAGACCGGGACAAGCGAAGCTTTCTTT	CSAKTGTSEAFF
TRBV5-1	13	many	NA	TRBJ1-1	TGCGCCAGCAGCTTGGCTAAGAACACTGAAGCTTTCTTT	CASSLAKNTEAFF
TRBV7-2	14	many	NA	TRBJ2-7	TGTGCCAGCAGCACAGATCCAGGCTCCTACGAGCAGTACTTC	CASSTDPGSYEQYF
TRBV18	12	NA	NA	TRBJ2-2	TGTGCCACCGGACTCGGACCCGGGGAGCTGTTTTTT	CATGLGPGELFF
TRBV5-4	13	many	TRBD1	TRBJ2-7	TGTGCCAGCAGGGACAGGGAATATAGCGAGCAGTACTTC	CASRDREYSEQYF
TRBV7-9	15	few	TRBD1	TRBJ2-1	TGTGCCAGCAGCGCCAAGGGGACAGGGGCAAATGAGCAGTTCTTC	CASSAKGTGANEQFF
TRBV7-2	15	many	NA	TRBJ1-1	TGTGCCAGCAGCTCCCCGCACAAGACGGTATCCGAAGCTTTCTTT	CASSSPHKTVSEAFF
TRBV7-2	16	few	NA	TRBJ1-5	TGTGCCAGCAGCTTAGAAAGCGGGAATAGCAATCAGCCCCAGCATTTT	CASSLESGNSNQPQHF
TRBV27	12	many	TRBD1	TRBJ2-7	TGTGCCAGCCAGGACAGGCGGTACGAGCAGTACTTC	CASQDRRYEQYF
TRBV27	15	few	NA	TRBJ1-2	TGTGCCAGCAGTTTCCGAGACAGATCTAACTATGGCTACACCTTC	CASSFRDRSNYGYTF
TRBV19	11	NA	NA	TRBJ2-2	TGTGCCACCCTGAACACCGGGGAGCTGTTTTTT	CATLNTGELFF
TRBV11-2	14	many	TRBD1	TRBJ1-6	TGTGCCAGCAGCCCCGGACAGGGAGGCTCACCCCTCCACTTT	CASSPGQGGSPLHF
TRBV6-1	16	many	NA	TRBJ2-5	TGTGCCAGCAGCTCGTGGCGACAGGCTGAAAGGGAGACCCAGTACTTC	CASSSWRQAERETQYF
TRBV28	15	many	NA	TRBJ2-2	TGTGCCAGCAGTTTATATGGCGGAAACACCGGGGAGCTGTTTTTT	CASSLYGGNTGELFF
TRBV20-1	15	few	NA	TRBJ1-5	TGCAGTGCACAGAGGGGGGGCGTTAGAAATCAGCCCCAGCATTTT	CSAQRGGVRNQPQHF
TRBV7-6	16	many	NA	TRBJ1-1	TGTGCCAGCAGCTTTAGCACAGCTGGAGTGAACACTGAAGCTTTCTTT	CASSFSTAGVNTEAFF
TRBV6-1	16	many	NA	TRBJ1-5	TGTGCCAGCACCCTGGGGGGTGGTTTCGGCAATCAGCCCCAGCATTTT	CASTLGGGFGNQPQHF
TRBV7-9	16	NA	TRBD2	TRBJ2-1	TGTGCCAGCAGCGTTGATAGCGGGGGCCACCAGAATGAGCAGTTCTTC	CASSVDSGGHQNEQFF
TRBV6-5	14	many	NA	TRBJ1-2	TGTGCCAGCAGTTCTCTGACACAACCTATGAGGGGAACCTTC	CASSSLTQPMRGTF
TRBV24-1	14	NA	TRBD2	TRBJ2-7	TGTGCCACCAGTGATTCGGGACTAGCGGGGGAGCAGTACTTC	CATSDSGLAGEQYF
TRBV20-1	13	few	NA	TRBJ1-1	TGCAGTGCTAGATCGACAGTGAACACTGAAGCTTTCTTT	CSARSTVNTEAFF
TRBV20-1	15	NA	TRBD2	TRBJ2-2	TGCAGTGCTAGAGAAGCGGGAGGGCCGTCCGGGGAGCTGTTTTTT	CSAREAGGPSGELFF
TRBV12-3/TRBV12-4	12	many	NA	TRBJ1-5	TGTGCCAGCAGCTCGGCCGCTGCTCCCCAGCATTTT	CASSSAAAPQHF
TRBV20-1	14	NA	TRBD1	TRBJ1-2	TGCAGTGCTAGAGAAGGGACAGGGGGTAATGGCTACACCTTC	CSAREGTGGNGYTF
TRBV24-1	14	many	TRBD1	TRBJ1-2	TGTGCCACCAGTGATTTGACAGGGGGCGTCGGCTACACCTTC	CATSDLTGGVGYTF
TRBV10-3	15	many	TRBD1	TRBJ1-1	TGTGCCATCAAAGGGGGCTCTCTCCCGAACACTGAAGCTTTCTTT	CAIKGGSLPNTEAFF
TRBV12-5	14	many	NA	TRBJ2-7	TGTGCTAGTGCCTCGCCTGTGGAGTTCTACGAGCAGTACTTC	CASASPVEFYEQYF
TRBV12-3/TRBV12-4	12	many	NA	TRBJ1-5	TGTGCCAGCAGTTATGGTATGGCGGACCAGCATTTT	CASSYGMADQHF
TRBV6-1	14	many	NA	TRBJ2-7	TGTGCCAGCAGCGCGGGGGCGGGAGATCGCGAGCAGTACTTC	CASSAGAGDREQYF
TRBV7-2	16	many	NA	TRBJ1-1	TGTGCCAGCAGCTCCCAACCCGGGGCTTTGAACACTGAAGCTTTCTTT	CASSSQPGALNTEAFF
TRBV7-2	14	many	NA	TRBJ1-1	TGTGCCAGCACTTTATCGGGTGGGAACACTGAAGCTTTCTTT	CASTLSGGNTEAFF
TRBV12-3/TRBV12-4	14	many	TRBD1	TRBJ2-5	TGTGCCAGCAGTTTCGGGACAGGGGCAGAGACCCAGTACTTC	CASSFGTGAETQYF
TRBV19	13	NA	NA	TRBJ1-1	TGTGCCAGTCGGGCAGGGGTGAACACTGAAGCTTTCTTT	CASRAGVNTEAFF
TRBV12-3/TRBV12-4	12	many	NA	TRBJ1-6	TGTGCCACTCGGGACCGATATTCACCCCTCCACTTT	CATRDRYSPLHF
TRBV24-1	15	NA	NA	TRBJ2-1	TGTGCCACCAGTCCGCGGCTAGGATGGAAGAATGAGCAGTTCTTC	CATSPRLGWKNEQFF
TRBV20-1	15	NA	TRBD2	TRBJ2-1	TGCAGTGCTAGGGGGACTAGCGGGGGGCACAATGAGCAGTTCTTC	CSARGTSGGHNEQFF
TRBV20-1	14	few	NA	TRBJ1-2	TGCAGTGCGGGTCCCCAGACCCAAATATATGGCTACACCTTC	CSAGPQTQIYGYTF
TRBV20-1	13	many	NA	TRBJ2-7	TGCAGTGCTAGAAAGGTGACAGACTACGAGCAGTACTTC	CSARKVTDYEQYF
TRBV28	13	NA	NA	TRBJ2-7	TGTGCCAGCAGTCTGCAAGAGACCTACAAGCAGTACTTC	CASSLQETYKQYF
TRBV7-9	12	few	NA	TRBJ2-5	TGTGCCAGCAGCTTAATTGAAGAGACCCAGTACTTC	CASSLIEETQYF
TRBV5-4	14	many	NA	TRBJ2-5	TGTGCCAGCAGCTTGGGGTCATCCCAAGAGACCCAGTACTTC	CASSLGSSQETQYF
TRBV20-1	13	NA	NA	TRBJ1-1	TGCAGTGCTGTATGGAGGATGGACACTGAAGCTTTCTTT	CSAVWRMDTEAFF
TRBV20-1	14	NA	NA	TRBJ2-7	TGCAGTGCTAGAGATCAGGATTTCACCTACGAGCAGTACTTC	CSARDQDFTYEQYF